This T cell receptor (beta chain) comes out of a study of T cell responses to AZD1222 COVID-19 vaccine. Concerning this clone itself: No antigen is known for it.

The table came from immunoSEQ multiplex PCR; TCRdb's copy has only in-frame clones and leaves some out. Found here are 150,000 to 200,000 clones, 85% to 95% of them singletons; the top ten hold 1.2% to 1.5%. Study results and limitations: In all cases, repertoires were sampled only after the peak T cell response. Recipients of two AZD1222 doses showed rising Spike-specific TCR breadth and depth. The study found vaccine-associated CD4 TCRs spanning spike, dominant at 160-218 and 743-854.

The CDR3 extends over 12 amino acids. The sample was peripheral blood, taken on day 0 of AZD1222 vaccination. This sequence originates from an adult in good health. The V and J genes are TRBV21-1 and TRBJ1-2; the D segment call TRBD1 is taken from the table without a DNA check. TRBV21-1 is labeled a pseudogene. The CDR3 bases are TGTGCCAGCAGCAAGGCAGATCATGGCTACACCTTC. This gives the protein CASSKADHGYTF.